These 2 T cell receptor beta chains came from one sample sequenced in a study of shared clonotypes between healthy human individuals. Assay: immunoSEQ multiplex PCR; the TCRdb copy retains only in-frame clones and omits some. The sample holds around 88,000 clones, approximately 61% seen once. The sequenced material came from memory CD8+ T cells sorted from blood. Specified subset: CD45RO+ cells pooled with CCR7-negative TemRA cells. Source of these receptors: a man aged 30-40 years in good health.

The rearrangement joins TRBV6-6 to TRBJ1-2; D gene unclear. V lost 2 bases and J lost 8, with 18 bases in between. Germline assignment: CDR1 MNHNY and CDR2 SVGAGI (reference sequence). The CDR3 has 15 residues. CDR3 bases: TGTGCCAGCAGTTACGCCTTTAGGGAAGTGAAAGGCTACACCTTC. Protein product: CASSYAFREVKGYTF.

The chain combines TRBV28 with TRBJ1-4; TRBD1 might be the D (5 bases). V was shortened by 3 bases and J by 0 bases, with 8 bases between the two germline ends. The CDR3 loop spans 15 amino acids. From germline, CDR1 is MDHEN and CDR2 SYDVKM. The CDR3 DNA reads TGTGCCAGCAGTTTCTCGACAGCAACTAATGAAAAACTGTTTTTT. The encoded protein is CASSFSTATNEKLFF.